This TCR beta chain was sequenced during a study of beta chain features in type 1 diabetes. Across the whole study: 107,917,701 sorted cells were examined across all samples.

Of note for this clone: Its cognate antigen is unknown.

The sequenced template was cDNA made from the entire isolated RNA. TCRdb's table, derived via immunoSEQ multiplex PCR, lists solely in-frame clones and lacks some. The table records 120,000 or so clones, about 18% of them present only once. The study's findings and limits: Among patients with Type 1 diabetes, TCRB CDR3s were moderately but significantly shorter in every one of the four CD4+ subsets. Amplification by PCR could prefer shorter templates, with the same effect in patients and controls.

The CDR3 consists of 16 residues. V lost 3 bases and J 0 bases, leaving 13 bases between the germline ends. Germline V gene lookup returns CDR1 MNHEY and CDR2 SVGAGI. The sequence came from a man aged 18 to 30 with type 1 diabetes. Source material: central memory CD4+ T cells from blood. The rearrangement joins TRBV6-5 to TRBJ2-3; D gene ambiguous. In DNA form, the CDR3 reads TGTGCCAGCAGTTATCGAAGAAGAACTAGCACAGATACGCAGTATTTT. Its translation: CASSYRRRTSTDTQYF.